These 3 T cell receptor beta chains originate from one sample sequenced in a study of blood T cell repertoires in COVID-19. Some clones are missing from TCRdb's copy, which holds only in-frame ones; the method was immunoSEQ multiplex PCR. The sample shows 250,000 or so clones, 80% to 90% of them seen only once. Specimen: PBMCs or T cells enriched from blood (not recorded which). Source of these receptors: a woman aged 40 to 50 who had been exposed to COVID-19.

The chain is built from TRBV7-2 and TRBJ2-1, with 14 bases fitting TRBD2. Germline trimming cut 4 bases from V and 15 bases from J; bases unmatched to any gene: 14. The CDR3 loop spans 16 amino acids. From germline, CDR1 is SGHTA and CDR2 FQGNSA. CDR3 in amino acids: CASSSRTSGGLRTPFF. The CDR3, as DNA: TGTGCCAGCAGCTCCCGGACTAGCGGGGGGCTCAGGACGCCGTTCTTC.

The gene calls are TRBV6-7 and TRBJ1-5; 7 bases line up with TRBD1. TRBV6-7 is assigned to the ORF class and has an uncertain function. After removal of 2 bases from V and 2 bases from J, the junction contained 9 bases not matched to a gene. CDR3 length: 17 residues. The CDR3 DNA reads TGTGCCAGCAGTTACACGAGGGGGCGGGCGGGCAATCAGCCCCAGCATTTT. This codes for CASSYTRGRAGNQPQHF.

CDR3 sequence (DNA): TGTGCCATCAGTGAAACTAGCGGATACAATGAGCAGTTCTTC. Protein: CAISETSGYNEQFF. V is TRBV10-3 and J is TRBJ2-1; 8 positions match TRBD2. Germline V gene sequence: CDR1 ENHRY, CDR2 SYGVKD. J gave up 4 bases and V 3 bases, and 2 bases lay outside the gene matches. CDR3 size: 14 residues.